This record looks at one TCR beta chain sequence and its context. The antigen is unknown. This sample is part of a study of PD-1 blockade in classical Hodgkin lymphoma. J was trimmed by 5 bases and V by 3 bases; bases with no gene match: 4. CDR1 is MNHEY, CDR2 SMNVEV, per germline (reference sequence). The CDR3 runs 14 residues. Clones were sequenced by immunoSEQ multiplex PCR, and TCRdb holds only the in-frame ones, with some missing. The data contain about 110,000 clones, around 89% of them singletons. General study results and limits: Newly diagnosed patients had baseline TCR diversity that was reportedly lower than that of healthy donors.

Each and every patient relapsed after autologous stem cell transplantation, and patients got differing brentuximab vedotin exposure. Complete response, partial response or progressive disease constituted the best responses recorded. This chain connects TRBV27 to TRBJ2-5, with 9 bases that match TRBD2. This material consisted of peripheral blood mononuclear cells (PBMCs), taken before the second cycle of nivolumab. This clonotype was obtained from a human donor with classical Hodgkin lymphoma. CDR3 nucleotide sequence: TGTGCCAGCAGTTTTACTAGCGGGCCGGAGACCCAGTACTTC. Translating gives CASSFTSGPETQYF.